Below are 26 T cell receptor beta chains sequenced from a single sample in a study of OX40 agonist ivuxolimab in advanced cancers. TCRdb's table, derived via immunoSEQ multiplex PCR, lists solely in-frame clones and lacks some. The sample has about 19,000 clones, approximately 73% seen once; the top ten hold roughly 13%. Sample: CD4+ or CD8+ T cells sorted from blood, taken in a trial of the OX40 agonist ivuxolimab. The receptors here all came from an adult with an advanced solid tumor such as melanoma, head and neck, liver or kidney cancer.

This clone was found once. V usage is TRBV28 and J usage is TRBJ1-1; D unresolved. The CDR3 contains 14 residues. The germline CDR1 and CDR2 sequences are MDHEN and SYDVKM. Trimming took 1 base from V and 1 from J, leaving 7 bases between them. DNA for the CDR3: TGTGCCAGCAGTTTATTTCTGGGGAACACTGAAGCTTTCTTT. This sequence encodes CASSLFLGNTEAFF.

The V call is TRBV2, the J call TRBJ2-7; 7 bases map to TRBD1. Germline V gives CDR1 SNHLY, CDR2 FYNNEI. With 10 bases clipped from V and 1 base from J, the junction kept 7 bases outside the gene matches. The CDR3 covers 13 residues. The CDR3 loop is CATTPGQSYEQYF. The DNA for the CDR3 is TGTGCCACTACACCGGGACAGTCCTACGAGCAGTACTTC. Variable domain in full (rest from reference TRBV2 and TRBJ2-7): EPEVTQTPSHQVTQMGQEVILRCVPISNHLYFYWYRQILGQKVEFLVSFYNNEISEKSEIFDDQFSVERPDGSNFTLKIRSTKLEDSAMYFCATTPGQSYEQYFGPGTRLTVT.

Only a few counts were recorded for this clone. This rearrangement joins TRBV9 to TRBJ2-7; 9 bases agree with TRBD1. V gave up 3 bases and J gave up 4 bases; unmatched junction bases: 8. The CDR3 spans 15 residues. Germline CDR1 is SGDLS and CDR2 is YYNGEE. The DNA for the CDR3 is TGTGCCAGCAGCGCCGGGACAGGGTTAGGTTACGAGCAGTACTTC. Protein sequence: CASSAGTGLGYEQYF.

This clone is judged medium-sized. This rearrangement joins TRBV16 to TRBJ2-7; D is possibly TRBD2 (6 bases). CDR1 is KGHSY and CDR2 is FQNENV in the germline V gene. CDR3 length: 14 amino acids. The ends were cut back, 6 bases at V and 2 bases at J, with 14 bases in the middle. CDR3 amino acids: CASSLEGPAYEQYF. In DNA form, the CDR3 reads TGTGCCAGCAGTCTGGAGGGGCCTGCCTACGAGCAGTACTTC.

The chain recombines TRBV6-1 with TRBJ2-5; D call uncertain. Between the trimmed V and J ends, which lost 2 bases and 0 bases, there was a span of 13 bases. The germline V gene has CDR1 MNHNS and CDR2 SASEGT. The CDR3 contains 16 residues. CDR3 sequence reads: CASSEIGERYQETQYF. DNA of the CDR3: TGTGCCAGCAGTGAAATTGGAGAGAGGTACCAAGAGACCCAGTACTTC.

This chain joins TRBV5-6 and TRBJ2-7; no reliable D call. Per the germline V gene, CDR1 is SGHDT and CDR2 is YYEEEE. The CDR3 is 12 amino acids. V lost 1 base, J lost 4 bases, and 6 bases lay in between. CDR3 sequence: CASSLMEYEQYF. The CDR3 DNA reads as TGTGCCAGCAGCTTGATGGAGTACGAGCAGTACTTC. Based on the CDR3 plus reference TRBV5-6 and TRBJ2-7, the full variable domain is DAGVTQSPTHLIKTRGQQVTLRCSPKSGHDTVSWYQQALGQGPQFIFQYYEEEERQRGNFPDRFSGHQFPNYSSELNVNALLLGDSALYLCASSLMEYEQYFGPGTRLTVT.

The J gene is TRBJ2-4, the V gene TRBV28, with no clear D. The CDR3 totals 17 residues. CDR1 and CDR2 from the germline V gene are MDHEN and SYDVKM. Trimming took 3 bases from V and 0 from J, leaving 15 bases between them. Here the CDR3 DNA reads TGTGCCAGCAGTTTGGAGTGGCAGAGGCTAGCCAAAAACATTCAGTACTTC. Residues: CASSLEWQRLAKNIQYF.

The CDR3 spells CASTLTDASYGYTF. The CDR3 DNA sequence: TGTGCCAGCACCCTGACAGATGCTAGCTATGGCTACACCTTC. The chain couples TRBV9 to TRBJ1-2; TRBD1 might be the D (5 bases). V shed 6 bases and J shed 4 bases, with 16 bases lying between them. CDR1 is SGDLS and CDR2 is YYNGEE in the germline V gene. The CDR3 loop spans 14 amino acids.

CDR3 in DNA: TGTGCCAGCAGCACAGGGGGCGCCGGGGAGCTGTTTTTT. It translates to CASSTGGAGELFF. The chain joins TRBV9 to TRBJ2-2; 9 positions agree with TRBD1. This CDR3 is built from 13 residues. CDR1 is SGDLS, CDR2 YYNGEE, per germline. After removal of 4 bases from V and 6 bases from J, the junction contained 1 base not matched to a gene.

The CDR3 DNA is TGTGCCAGCAGCTTAGATCAGGGGCTGAACTATGGCTACACCTTC. It specifies CASSLDQGLNYGYTF. V and J are TRBV7-9 and TRBJ1-2, with a tentative D call TRBD1 (6 bases). The V end lost 1 base, the J end lost 2 bases, and 11 bases lay between the germline ends. Looked up from germline, CDR1 is SEHNR and CDR2 is FQNEAQ (reference sequence). The CDR3 sequence is 15 residues long. The whole variable domain, remainder taken from reference TRBV7-9 and TRBJ1-2, is DTGVSQNPRHKITKRGQNVTFRCDPISEHNRLYWYRQTLGQGPEFLTYFQNEAQLEKSRLLSDRFSAERPKGSFSTLEIQRTEQGDSAMYLCASSLDQGLNYGYTFGSGTRLTVV.

This rearrangement joins TRBV7-3 to TRBJ2-7, with D possibly matching TRBD2 (5 bases). CDR1 and CDR2 (germline): SGHTA, FQGTGA. The germline V and J ends were trimmed by 5 bases and 3 bases, with 17 bases remaining between them. The CDR3 sequence is 15 residues long. CDR3 in amino acids: CASSTQVGGLYEQYF. DNA for the CDR3: TGTGCCAGCAGCACCCAGGTGGGCGGACTCTACGAGCAGTACTTC.

This clone was detected only a few times. J is TRBJ1-2 and V is TRBV28; D gene uncertain. V dropped 7 bases and J dropped 6 bases, with 21 bases sitting between them. Germline CDR1 MDHEN, CDR2 SYDVKM. CDR3 size: 15 residues. The CDR3 here is CASTEIPGSSDGYTF. In DNA form, the CDR3 reads TGTGCCAGCACTGAGATCCCGGGATCTTCTGATGGCTACACCTTC.

This clone was seen a few times. This sequence joins TRBV27 and TRBJ1-6, with a possible D match to TRBD1 (5 bases). The CDR3 is 14 amino acids. The V gene lost 2 bases and the J gene lost 7 bases, with 9 bases spanning the gap. Germline assignment: CDR1 MNHEY and CDR2 SMNVEV (reference sequence). The CDR3 DNA reads TGTGCCAGCAGTTTACAGGGAGCGAATTCACCCCTCCACTTT. Translating it yields CASSLQGANSPLHF.

This sequence joins TRBV7-9 and TRBJ2-1; 9 bases map to TRBD2. CDR3 length: 14 amino acids. V gave up 1 base and J gave up 13 bases; unmatched junction bases: 8. Looked up from germline, CDR1 is SEHNR and CDR2 is FQNEAQ (reference sequence). CDR3 sequence reads: CASSLEMGLAGQFF. The CDR3 region has the DNA TGTGCCAGCAGCTTAGAGATGGGGCTAGCGGGACAGTTCTTC.

This clone was detected many times. The chain couples TRBV7-2 to TRBJ2-7; 9 nucleotides agree with TRBD2. The ends lost 4 bases at V and 3 bases at J; junction bases unmatched: 13. The CDR3 length is 17 residues. The V gene's germline CDR1 is SGHTA and CDR2 FQGNSA. The CDR3 protein is CASSYGPWSGRSYEQYF. The DNA for the CDR3 is TGTGCCAGCAGCTACGGACCATGGAGCGGGAGGAGCTACGAGCAGTACTTC.

Here the CDR3 reads CASSDSAGGPLDTQYF. CDR3 DNA sequence: TGTGCCAGCAGTGACTCTGCGGGGGGGCCCTTAGATACGCAGTATTTT. V and J are TRBV6-4 and TRBJ2-3; 9 bases align to TRBD2. The CDR3 is made up of 16 amino acids. J was trimmed by 5 bases and V by 0 bases; bases with no gene match: 6. Germline assignment: CDR1 MRHNA and CDR2 SNTAGT.

DNA of the CDR3: TGTGCCAGCAGTTACACGGGGTACGAGCAGTACTTC. Its protein product is CASSYTGYEQYF. The rearrangement uses TRBV6-5 and TRBJ2-7; D may be TRBD2 (5 bases). Between the trimmed V and J ends, which lost 2 bases and 4 bases, there was a span of 6 bases. Germline-derived CDR1 and CDR2 are MNHEY and SVGAGI. The CDR3 has 12 residues.

This sequence joins TRBV20-1 and TRBJ1-2; D uncertain. The germline V and J ends were trimmed by 0 bases and 4 bases, with 3 bases remaining between them. Germline V gene data show CDR1 as DFQATT and CDR2 as SNEGSKA (reference sequence). The CDR3 runs 11 residues. In nucleotides, the CDR3 is TGCAGTGCTAGAGATATCTATGGCTACACCTTC. This codes for CSARDIYGYTF.

This chain joins TRBV7-9 and TRBJ2-1, with D hard to call. V gave up 1 base and J gave up 5 bases, with 12 bases separating them. Germline CDR1 and CDR2: SEHNR and FQNEAQ (reference sequence). The CDR3 has 15 amino acids. CDR3 nucleotide sequence: TGTGCCAGCAGCTTAGTAGCCGGAAGACACAATGAGCAGTTCTTC. Translating gives CASSLVAGRHNEQFF.

The chain couples TRBV6-4 to TRBJ2-3, with 9 bases that match TRBD2. Germline V gene sequence: CDR1 MRHNA, CDR2 SNTAGT. This CDR3 is 15 amino acids long. V shed 3 bases and J 1 base; nucleotides not matched to a gene: 2. CDR3 DNA sequence: TGTGCCAGCAGTGAGGTAGCGGGGGGCACAGATACGCAGTATTTT. This sequence encodes CASSEVAGGTDTQYF.

In its sample, this clone was seen a few times. The V call is TRBV6-5, the J call TRBJ1-4, with 8 bases matching TRBD1. V lost 1 base, J lost 7 bases, and 5 bases stayed unmatched. This CDR3 has 15 residues. CDR1 MNHEY and CDR2 SVGAGI come from the germline V gene. CDR3 amino acids: CASSYLTGVGEKLFF. Here the CDR3 DNA reads TGTGCCAGCAGTTACTTGACAGGGGTGGGTGAAAAACTGTTTTTT.

The gene calls are TRBV23-1 and TRBJ2-7; D gene uncertain. TRBV23-1 is flagged as an ORF with uncertain function. This CDR3 region has 15 residues. Trimming removed 6 bases from V and 4 bases from J, with 19 bases in between. CDR3 protein: CASSLSESDHYEQYF. The CDR3 DNA follows: TGCGCCAGCAGCCTATCGGAGTCAGACCATTACGAGCAGTACTTC.

The rearrangement links TRBV28 to TRBJ2-7; 7 positions agree with TRBD1. Trimming at V came to 3 bases and at J to 5 bases, leaving 7 bases not matched to a gene. The CDR3 extends over 14 amino acids. Germline CDR1 and CDR2: MDHEN and SYDVKM. The CDR3 DNA reads as TGTGCCAGCAGTTTGTACAGGGGTTCGCACGAGCAGTACTTC. Amino acid sequence: CASSLYRGSHEQYF.

J is TRBJ1-2 and V is TRBV7-9, with 8 bases identical to TRBD1. The CDR3 consists of 16 residues. Germline lookup yields CDR1 SEHNR and CDR2 FQNEAQ (reference sequence). With 4 bases clipped from V and 6 bases from J, the junction kept 13 bases outside the gene matches. CDR3 in DNA: TGTGCCAGCAGCTCCCCTACGGACAGGGCCAATAATGGCTACACCTTC. Translated: CASSSPTDRANNGYTF.

The chain links TRBV6-5 to TRBJ1-1; D gene unclear. Germline CDR1 is MNHEY and CDR2 is SVGAGI. The V end was cut by 3 bases, the J end by 2 bases, with 13 bases between. The CDR3 is 15 residues long. The CDR3 nucleotides are TGTGCCAGCAGTTATCCTCGGACGGTCAACACTGAAGCTTTCTTT. This sequence encodes CASSYPRTVNTEAFF.

The chain couples TRBV11-2 to TRBJ2-3, with a tentative D call TRBD2 (6 bases). The CDR3 spans 15 residues. CDR1 is SGHAT, CDR2 FQNNGV, per germline. V was shortened by 3 bases and J by 2 bases, with 12 bases between the two germline ends. CDR3 in amino acids: CASSFGGGPTDTQYF. In nucleotides, the CDR3 is TGTGCCAGCAGCTTTGGGGGAGGCCCCACAGATACGCAGTATTTT.